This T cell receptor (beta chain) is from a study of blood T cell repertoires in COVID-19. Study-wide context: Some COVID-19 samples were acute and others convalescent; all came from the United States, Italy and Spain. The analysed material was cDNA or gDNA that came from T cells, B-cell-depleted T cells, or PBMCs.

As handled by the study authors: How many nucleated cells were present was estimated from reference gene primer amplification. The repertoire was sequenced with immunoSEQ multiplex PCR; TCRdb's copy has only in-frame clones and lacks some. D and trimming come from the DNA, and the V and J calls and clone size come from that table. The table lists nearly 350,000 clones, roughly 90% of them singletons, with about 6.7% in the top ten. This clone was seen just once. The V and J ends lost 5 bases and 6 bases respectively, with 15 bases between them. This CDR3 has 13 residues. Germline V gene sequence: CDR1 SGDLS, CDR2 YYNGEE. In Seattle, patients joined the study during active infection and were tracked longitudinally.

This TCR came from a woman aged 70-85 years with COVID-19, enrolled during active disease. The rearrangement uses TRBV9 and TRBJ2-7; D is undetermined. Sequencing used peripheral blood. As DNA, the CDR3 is TGTGCCAGCAGACGGCTAGTTGATAGCGAGCAGTACTTC. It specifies CASRRLVDSEQYF.